Below, 3 T cell receptor beta chains from the same sample are listed, as sequenced in a study of CD4 T cells in relation to SARS-CoV-2 and coronaviruses. The data were produced by immunoSEQ multiplex PCR, yet TCRdb's version contains in-frame clones alone and is incomplete. The table records about 36,000 clones, around 77% of them present only once. These TCRs are of unknown antigen specificity. Specimen: memory CD4+ T cells from PBMCs, cultured in vitro. Every receptor here comes from an adult with COVID-19.

The chain is built from TRBV28 and TRBJ1-1; D is undetermined. Trimming pared 6 bases from V and 4 bases from J, leaving 9 bases between. The CDR3 is 12 residues long. Germline CDR1 reads MDHEN; CDR2 reads SYDVKM. CDR3 coding DNA: TGTGCCAGCAGGGGCCCGAGCACTGAAGCTTTCTTT. It is translated as CASRGPSTEAFF.

The V call is TRBV7-6, the J call TRBJ2-7; perhaps D is TRBD1 or TRBD2 (5 bases each). Germline CDR1 is SGHVS and CDR2 is FNYEAQ. The CDR3 runs to 15 residues. Trimming shortened V by 5 bases and J by 3 bases, and 17 bases separated the two germline ends. CDR3 loop: CASSRFEGPYYEQYF. The CDR3 DNA is TGTGCCAGCAGCCGGTTTGAGGGGCCGTACTACGAGCAGTACTTC.

The rearrangement joins TRBV14 to TRBJ1-1, with D perhaps matching TRBD1 (6 bases). Trimming cost V 6 bases and J 2 bases, with 16 bases left between them. CDR1 is SGHDN and CDR2 is FVKESK in the germline V gene. The CDR3 is 15 residues long. The DNA for the CDR3 is TGTGCCAGCAGTCCAAGAACAGGGCTAAACACTGAAGCTTTCTTT. Protein product: CASSPRTGLNTEAFF.